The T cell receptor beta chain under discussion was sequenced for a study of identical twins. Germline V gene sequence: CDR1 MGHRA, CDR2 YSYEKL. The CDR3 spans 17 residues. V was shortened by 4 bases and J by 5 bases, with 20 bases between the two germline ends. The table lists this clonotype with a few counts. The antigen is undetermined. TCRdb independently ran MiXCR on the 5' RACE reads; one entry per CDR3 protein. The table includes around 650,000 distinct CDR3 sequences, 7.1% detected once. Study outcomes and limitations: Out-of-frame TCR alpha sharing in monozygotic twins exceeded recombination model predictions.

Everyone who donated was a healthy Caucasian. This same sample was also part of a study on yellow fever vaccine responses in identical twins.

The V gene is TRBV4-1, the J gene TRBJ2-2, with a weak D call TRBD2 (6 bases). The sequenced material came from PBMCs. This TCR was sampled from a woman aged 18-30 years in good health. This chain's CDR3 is CASSRVPTGEWTGELFF. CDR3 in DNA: TGCGCCAGCAGCCGGGTCCCCACGGGAGAATGGACCGGGGAGCTGTTTTTT.